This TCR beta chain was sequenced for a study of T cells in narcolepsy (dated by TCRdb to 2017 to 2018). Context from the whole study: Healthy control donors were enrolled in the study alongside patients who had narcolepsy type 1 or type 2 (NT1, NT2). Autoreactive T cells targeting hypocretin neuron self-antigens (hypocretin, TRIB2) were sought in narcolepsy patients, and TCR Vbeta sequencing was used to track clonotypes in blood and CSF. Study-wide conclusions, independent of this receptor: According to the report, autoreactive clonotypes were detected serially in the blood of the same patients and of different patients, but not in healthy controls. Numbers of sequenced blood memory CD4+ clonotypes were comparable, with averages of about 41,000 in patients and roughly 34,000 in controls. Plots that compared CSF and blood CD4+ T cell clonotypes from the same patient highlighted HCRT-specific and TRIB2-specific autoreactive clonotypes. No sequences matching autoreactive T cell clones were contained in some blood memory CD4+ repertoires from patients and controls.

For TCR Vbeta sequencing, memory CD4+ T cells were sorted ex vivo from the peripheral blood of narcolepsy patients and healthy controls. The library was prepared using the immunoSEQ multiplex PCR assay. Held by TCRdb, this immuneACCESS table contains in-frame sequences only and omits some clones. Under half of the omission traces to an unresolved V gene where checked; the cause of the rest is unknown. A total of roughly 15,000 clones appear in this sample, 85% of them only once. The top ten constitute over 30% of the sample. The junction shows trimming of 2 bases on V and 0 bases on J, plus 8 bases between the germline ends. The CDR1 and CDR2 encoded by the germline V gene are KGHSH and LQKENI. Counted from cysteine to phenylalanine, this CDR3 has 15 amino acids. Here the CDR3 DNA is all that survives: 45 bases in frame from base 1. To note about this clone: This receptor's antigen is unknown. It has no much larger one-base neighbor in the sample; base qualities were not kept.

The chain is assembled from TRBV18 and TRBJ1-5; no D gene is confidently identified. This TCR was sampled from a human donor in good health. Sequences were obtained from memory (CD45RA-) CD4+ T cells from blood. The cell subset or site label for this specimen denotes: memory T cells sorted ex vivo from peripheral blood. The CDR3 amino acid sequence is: CASSPSSDSNQPQHF. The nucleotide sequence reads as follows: TGTGCCAGCTCACCATCAAGTGATAGCAATCAGCCCCAGCATTTT.